Listed below are T cell receptor beta chains from one sample, sequenced in a study of blood T cell repertoires in COVID-19. Assay used: immunoSEQ multiplex PCR; TCRdb lists only in-frame clones, some missing. The sample has over 250,000 clones; approximately 86% are singletons. Sequencing was performed on peripheral blood. The receptors shown here come from a woman aged 70-85 years with COVID-19, enrolled during active disease. CDR3s include the opening cysteine and the closing phenylalanine or tryptophan. A D gene is named only where the DNA matches it firmly. Clone size is stated in some rows and not others, as once, few, many or a class when expanded.

v_gene	d_gene	j_gene	abundance	CDR3nt	CDR3aa
TRBV28	TRBD2	TRBJ2-3	-	TGTGCCAGCACCTTAGCGGGAAGCACAGATACGCAGTATTTT	CASTLAGSTDTQYF
TRBV6-5	-	TRBJ1-2	-	TGTGCCAGCAGTTACGGCAGGGCTTCCTATGGCTACACCTTC	CASSYGRASYGYTF
TRBV4-1	TRBD2	TRBJ2-1	-	TGCGCCAGCAGGGACCCTAGCGGGGGGGCGAGAGAGCAGTTCTTC	CASRDPSGGAREQFF
TRBV4-1	TRBD2	TRBJ2-7	once	TGCGCCAGCAGCCAAGGCCTAGCGGGGGGCCTCGAGCAGTACTTC	CASSQGLAGGLEQYF
TRBV5-1	-	TRBJ2-7	-	TGCGCCAGCAGCTTTTCAGGGGAATTGAACTTC	CASSFSGELNF
TRBV6-1	-	TRBJ1-5	-	TGTGCCAGCAGTGAAGCGCTACGGGTTATCAATCAGCCCCAGCATTTT	CASSEALRVINQPQHF
TRBV6-6	-	TRBJ1-6	-	TGTGCCAGCAGTCTAGGACAGACGAATTCACCCCTCCACTTT	CASSLGQTNSPLHF
TRBV24-1	-	TRBJ2-5	-	TGTGCCACCAGTGATTTGAGGGGGACCCAGTACTTC	CATSDLRGTQYF
TRBV10-2	-	TRBJ2-2	-	TGCGCCAGCAGTGAGGGGCAGGGAGGGCTGTTTTTT	CASSEGQGGLFF
TRBV10-3	TRBD1	TRBJ1-5	once	TGTGCCATCAGTGAAACAGGGGGGCTGGGGCCCCAGCATTTT	CAISETGGLGPQHF
TRBV19	-	TRBJ2-2	-	TGTGCCAGTAGATCATGGGGCGCCGACACCGGGGAGCTGTTTTTT	CASRSWGADTGELFF
TRBV5-4	-	TRBJ1-1	-	TGTGCCAGCAGCTTGAAGTCCCAGGGGAACACTGAAGCTTTCTTT	CASSLKSQGNTEAFF
TRBV28	-	TRBJ2-5	-	TGTGCCAGCAGTAACCACTCGGGACGGGAGGAGACCCAGTACTTC	CASSNHSGREETQYF
TRBV27	-	TRBJ2-7	-	TGTGCCAGCAGTTTCGCTAGGGGCCACGAGCAGTACTTC	CASSFARGHEQYF
TRBV7-2	-	TRBJ1-1	-	TGTGCCAGCAGCTTAGGTCAGGGGCGGGACACTGAAGCTTTCTTT	CASSLGQGRDTEAFF
TRBV3-1/TRBV3-2	TRBD2	TRBJ2-1	-	TGTGCCAGTTCCCGTTTAGCGGGATCCTACAATGAGCAGTTCTTC	CASSRLAGSYNEQFF
TRBV5-6	-	TRBJ1-1	-	TGTGCCAGCAGCGTTCCCATGGCCTACACTGAAGCTTTCTTT	CASSVPMAYTEAFF
TRBV10-3	-	TRBJ1-1	-	TGTGCCATCAGGAACCTCAGGGCTTTGAGCACTGAAGCTTTCTTT	CAIRNLRALSTEAFF
TRBV6-6	-	TRBJ2-7	-	TGTGCCAGCCTCAAGGGACAAGACTACGAGCAGTACTTC	CASLKGQDYEQYF
TRBV4-3	TRBD2	TRBJ2-1	-	TGCGCCAGCAGCCAAGAATTTACTAGCGGGGGGGCATATGAGCAGTTCTTC	CASSQEFTSGGAYEQFF